This T cell receptor (beta chain) was profiled in a study of OX40 agonist ivuxolimab in advanced cancers. Study results and limitations: Among patients with partial responses at 0.1-3.0 mg/kg, clonal expansion was among the lowest.

Profiling relied on immunoSEQ multiplex PCR, and the TCRdb table lists in-frame clones only, not all of them. The table includes 30,000 to 40,000 clones, over 65% detected once. Note on this clone: Antigen specificity is unknown.

Sequencing used CD4+ or CD8+ T cells sorted from blood, obtained in a trial of the OX40 agonist ivuxolimab. The TCR sequence derives from an adult with an advanced solid tumor such as melanoma, head and neck, liver or kidney cancer.

DNA of the CDR3: TGTGCCAGCAGCTTCTGGGACTTCACAGATACGCAGTATTTT. Translated, it gives CASSFWDFTDTQYF. The genes are TRBV7-8 and TRBJ2-3; weak D call: TRBD2 (6 bases). The CDR3 has 14 residues. The V gene's germline CDR1 is SGHVS and CDR2 FQNEAQ. V was trimmed by 3 bases and J by 2 bases, leaving 9 bases between them. Drawing the rest from reference TRBV7-8 and TRBJ2-3, the complete variable domain is GAGVSQSPRYKVAKRGQDVALRCDPISGHVSLFWYQQALGQGPEFLTYFQNEAQLDKSGLPSDRFFAERPEGSVSTLKIQRTQQEDSAVYLCASSFWDFTDTQYFGPGTRLTVL.